These T cell receptor beta chains were read from a single sample in a study of blood T cell repertoires in COVID-19. TCRdb keeps only in-frame clones here, not all; method: immunoSEQ multiplex PCR. The sample lists about 270,000 clones; approximately 90% were seen once. Sequences were obtained from PBMCs or T cells enriched from blood (not recorded which). Source of these receptors: a woman in her thirties or forties with acute COVID-19. Each CDR3 is given with its conserved first and last residue. D genes are given only for firm matches. Only part of the rows carry a size: once, few, many, or a class if the clone is expanded.

cdr3_nt cdr3_aa d_call cdr3_length j_call v_call clone_size
TGCGCCAGCAGCTTGGTCGATGAGCAGTTCTTC CASSLVDEQFF - 11 TRBJ2-1 TRBV5-1 once
TGTGCCAGCAGCCAGACTGAGCGGGAGGGCCGGGACACCGGGGAGCTGTTTTTT CASSQTEREGRDTGELFF TRBD2 18 TRBJ2-2 TRBV4-2 few
TGCGCCAGCGGAACCGGGACTAGCGGGGGGATTGGCACAGATACGCAGTATTTT CASGTGTSGGIGTDTQYF TRBD2 18 TRBJ2-3 TRBV5-1 -
TGTGCCACCAGTGATTTGAGTCGGGATGGCTACACCTTC CATSDLSRDGYTF - 13 TRBJ1-2 TRBV24-1 -
TGTGCCAGTAGTATGGATGGGGGGATCGGGACTGAAGCTTTCTTT CASSMDGGIGTEAFF - 15 TRBJ1-1 TRBV19 -
TGTGCCAGCAGCGTATCGGGACAGCCTAACTATGGCTACACCTTC CASSVSGQPNYGYTF TRBD1 15 TRBJ1-2 TRBV9 -
TGTGCCAGCAGTACGGGGGACTCCTACAATGAGCAGTTCTTC CASSTGDSYNEQFF - 14 TRBJ2-1 TRBV7-2 once
TGTGCCAGCAGTGTCGGACAGGGCAAGTGGCAGTACTTC CASSVGQGKWQYF TRBD1 13 TRBJ2-7 TRBV27 once
TGTGCCAGCAGTCCTAGCGGGAGAACTTCGAGCACAGATACGCAGTATTTT CASSPSGRTSSTDTQYF TRBD2 17 TRBJ2-3 TRBV6-6 -
TGTGCCAGCAGTTCCCTCGGGCGGGGTAAAAACATTCAGTACTTC CASSSLGRGKNIQYF - 15 TRBJ2-4 TRBV27 -
TGTGCCAGCAGCTTAAGTCCCAGGCGTGAAAAACTGTTTTTT CASSLSPRREKLFF - 14 TRBJ1-4 TRBV7-2 -
TGTGCCAGCAGCTCTCCCTCCGGGTTCACTGAAGCTTTCTTT CASSSPSGFTEAFF - 14 TRBJ1-1 TRBV5-6 once